These 8 T cell receptor beta chains originate from one sample sequenced in a study of T cells in Graves' hyperthyroidism and ophthalmopathy. Amplified TCR beta CDR3 regions derived from RNA transcripts. The TCR CDR3 first-round RT-PCR relied on the HTBI primer set. From the multiplex PCR reads, TCRdb called clonotypes with MiXCR, one entry per CDR3 protein. In the table there are 250,000 to 300,000 distinct CDR3 sequences, 13% of which are singletons. The sequenced sample was blood. The source is a woman aged 25-40 years with Graves' hyperthyroidism that later progressed to Graves' ophthalmopathy.

The chain has TRBV9 and TRBJ1-3; 9 nucleotides align to TRBD1. J lost 3 bases, V lost 3 bases, and 4 bases had no gene match. The V gene's germline CDR1 is SGDLS and CDR2 YYNGEE. The CDR3 has 15 residues. CDR3 in DNA: TGTGCCAGCAGCGGGGACAGGGCGGGTGGAAACACCATATATTTT. As protein: CASSGDRAGGNTIYF. The full variable domain, its missing parts supplied by reference TRBV9 and TRBJ1-3, is DSGVTQTPKHLITATGQRVTLRCSPRSGDLSVYWYQQSLDQGLQFLIQYYNGEERAKGNILERFSAQQFPDLHSELNLSSLELGDSALYFCASSGDRAGGNTIYFGEGSWLTVV.

Note on this clonotype: Its ends do not fully match the called genes, so a read error is possible. The rearrangement uses TRBV6-4 and TRBJ2-5; TRBD2 matches 8 bases. There are 16 residues in the CDR3. The germline CDR1 and CDR2 sequences are MRHNA and SNTAGT. Written as DNA, the CDR3 is TGTGCCAGCAGTTACTCCGCGGGACCGGGGGGGGAGACCCAGTACTTC. This translates into CASSYSAGPGGETQYF.

This clonotype was recorded many times. The chain employs TRBV5-1 and TRBJ1-1, with a tentative D call TRBD1 (6 bases). The CDR3 totals 13 residues. Between the trimmed V and J ends, which lost 4 bases and 1 base, there was a span of 8 bases. Per the germline V gene, CDR1 is SGHRS and CDR2 is YFSETQ. CDR3 sequence: CASSPGQNTEAFF. CDR3 nucleotides: TGCGCCAGCAGCCCGGGACAGAACACTGAAGCTTTCTTT.

This clonotype has at least ten counts. The chain is built from TRBV10-3 and TRBJ1-4; no definite D call. Germline-derived CDR1 and CDR2 are ENHRY and SYGVKD. Trimming pared 4 bases from V and 5 bases from J, leaving 8 bases between. The CDR3 covers 13 residues. The CDR3 nucleotides read TGTGCCATCAGTGGAACGGAAAATGAAAAACTGTTTTTT. Translation: CAISGTENEKLFF.

This clonotype was picked up a small number of times. The chain links TRBV4-1 to TRBJ1-1, with 7 bases fitting TRBD1. The V gene end was trimmed by 2 bases and the J gene end by 10 bases; junction bases not matched to a gene: 7. CDR3 length: 13 residues. CDR1 is MGHRA, CDR2 YSYEKL, per germline. CDR3: CASSQQQGRGAFF. The CDR3 DNA is TGCGCCAGCAGCCAACAACAGGGGAGGGGAGCTTTCTTT.

On this clonotype itself: A much larger clonotype is one base distant, so this may be a read error. The J gene is TRBJ2-1, the V gene TRBV18; 11 bases align to TRBD2. The length of the CDR3 is 17 residues. V gave up 3 bases and J gave up 1 base; unmatched junction bases: 5. Germline-derived CDR1 and CDR2 are KGHSH and LQKENI. Here the CDR3 reads CASSPLTSGGSYNEQFF. The CDR3 bases are TGTGCCAGCTCACCCCTAACTAGCGGGGGTTCCTACAATGAGCAGTTCTTC.

Comment on this clonotype: With a much larger clone just one base away, this may be a read error. The J gene is TRBJ1-1, the V gene TRBV10-3, with a tentative D call TRBD1 (5 bases). This CDR3 has 14 residues. V was shortened by 7 bases and J by 6 bases, with 18 bases between the two germline ends. CDR1 is ENHRY and CDR2 is SYGVKD in the germline V gene. The CDR3 DNA is TGTGCCATCACCGGGGGGGGAAGGGACGCTGAAGCTTTCTTT. The encoded protein is CAITGGGRDAEAFF.

This clonotype was recorded at least ten times. In DNA, the CDR3 is TGTGCCACCCACTCAGGGGGCTACGGCAATCAGCCCCAGCATTTT. This codes for CATHSGGYGNQPQHF. V usage is TRBV19 and J usage is TRBJ1-5; 8 bases fit TRBD1. Germline lookup yields CDR1 LNHDA and CDR2 SQIVND (reference sequence). This CDR3 comprises 15 residues. Losses at the gene ends were 10 bases for V and 2 bases for J; bases not matched to a gene: 10.